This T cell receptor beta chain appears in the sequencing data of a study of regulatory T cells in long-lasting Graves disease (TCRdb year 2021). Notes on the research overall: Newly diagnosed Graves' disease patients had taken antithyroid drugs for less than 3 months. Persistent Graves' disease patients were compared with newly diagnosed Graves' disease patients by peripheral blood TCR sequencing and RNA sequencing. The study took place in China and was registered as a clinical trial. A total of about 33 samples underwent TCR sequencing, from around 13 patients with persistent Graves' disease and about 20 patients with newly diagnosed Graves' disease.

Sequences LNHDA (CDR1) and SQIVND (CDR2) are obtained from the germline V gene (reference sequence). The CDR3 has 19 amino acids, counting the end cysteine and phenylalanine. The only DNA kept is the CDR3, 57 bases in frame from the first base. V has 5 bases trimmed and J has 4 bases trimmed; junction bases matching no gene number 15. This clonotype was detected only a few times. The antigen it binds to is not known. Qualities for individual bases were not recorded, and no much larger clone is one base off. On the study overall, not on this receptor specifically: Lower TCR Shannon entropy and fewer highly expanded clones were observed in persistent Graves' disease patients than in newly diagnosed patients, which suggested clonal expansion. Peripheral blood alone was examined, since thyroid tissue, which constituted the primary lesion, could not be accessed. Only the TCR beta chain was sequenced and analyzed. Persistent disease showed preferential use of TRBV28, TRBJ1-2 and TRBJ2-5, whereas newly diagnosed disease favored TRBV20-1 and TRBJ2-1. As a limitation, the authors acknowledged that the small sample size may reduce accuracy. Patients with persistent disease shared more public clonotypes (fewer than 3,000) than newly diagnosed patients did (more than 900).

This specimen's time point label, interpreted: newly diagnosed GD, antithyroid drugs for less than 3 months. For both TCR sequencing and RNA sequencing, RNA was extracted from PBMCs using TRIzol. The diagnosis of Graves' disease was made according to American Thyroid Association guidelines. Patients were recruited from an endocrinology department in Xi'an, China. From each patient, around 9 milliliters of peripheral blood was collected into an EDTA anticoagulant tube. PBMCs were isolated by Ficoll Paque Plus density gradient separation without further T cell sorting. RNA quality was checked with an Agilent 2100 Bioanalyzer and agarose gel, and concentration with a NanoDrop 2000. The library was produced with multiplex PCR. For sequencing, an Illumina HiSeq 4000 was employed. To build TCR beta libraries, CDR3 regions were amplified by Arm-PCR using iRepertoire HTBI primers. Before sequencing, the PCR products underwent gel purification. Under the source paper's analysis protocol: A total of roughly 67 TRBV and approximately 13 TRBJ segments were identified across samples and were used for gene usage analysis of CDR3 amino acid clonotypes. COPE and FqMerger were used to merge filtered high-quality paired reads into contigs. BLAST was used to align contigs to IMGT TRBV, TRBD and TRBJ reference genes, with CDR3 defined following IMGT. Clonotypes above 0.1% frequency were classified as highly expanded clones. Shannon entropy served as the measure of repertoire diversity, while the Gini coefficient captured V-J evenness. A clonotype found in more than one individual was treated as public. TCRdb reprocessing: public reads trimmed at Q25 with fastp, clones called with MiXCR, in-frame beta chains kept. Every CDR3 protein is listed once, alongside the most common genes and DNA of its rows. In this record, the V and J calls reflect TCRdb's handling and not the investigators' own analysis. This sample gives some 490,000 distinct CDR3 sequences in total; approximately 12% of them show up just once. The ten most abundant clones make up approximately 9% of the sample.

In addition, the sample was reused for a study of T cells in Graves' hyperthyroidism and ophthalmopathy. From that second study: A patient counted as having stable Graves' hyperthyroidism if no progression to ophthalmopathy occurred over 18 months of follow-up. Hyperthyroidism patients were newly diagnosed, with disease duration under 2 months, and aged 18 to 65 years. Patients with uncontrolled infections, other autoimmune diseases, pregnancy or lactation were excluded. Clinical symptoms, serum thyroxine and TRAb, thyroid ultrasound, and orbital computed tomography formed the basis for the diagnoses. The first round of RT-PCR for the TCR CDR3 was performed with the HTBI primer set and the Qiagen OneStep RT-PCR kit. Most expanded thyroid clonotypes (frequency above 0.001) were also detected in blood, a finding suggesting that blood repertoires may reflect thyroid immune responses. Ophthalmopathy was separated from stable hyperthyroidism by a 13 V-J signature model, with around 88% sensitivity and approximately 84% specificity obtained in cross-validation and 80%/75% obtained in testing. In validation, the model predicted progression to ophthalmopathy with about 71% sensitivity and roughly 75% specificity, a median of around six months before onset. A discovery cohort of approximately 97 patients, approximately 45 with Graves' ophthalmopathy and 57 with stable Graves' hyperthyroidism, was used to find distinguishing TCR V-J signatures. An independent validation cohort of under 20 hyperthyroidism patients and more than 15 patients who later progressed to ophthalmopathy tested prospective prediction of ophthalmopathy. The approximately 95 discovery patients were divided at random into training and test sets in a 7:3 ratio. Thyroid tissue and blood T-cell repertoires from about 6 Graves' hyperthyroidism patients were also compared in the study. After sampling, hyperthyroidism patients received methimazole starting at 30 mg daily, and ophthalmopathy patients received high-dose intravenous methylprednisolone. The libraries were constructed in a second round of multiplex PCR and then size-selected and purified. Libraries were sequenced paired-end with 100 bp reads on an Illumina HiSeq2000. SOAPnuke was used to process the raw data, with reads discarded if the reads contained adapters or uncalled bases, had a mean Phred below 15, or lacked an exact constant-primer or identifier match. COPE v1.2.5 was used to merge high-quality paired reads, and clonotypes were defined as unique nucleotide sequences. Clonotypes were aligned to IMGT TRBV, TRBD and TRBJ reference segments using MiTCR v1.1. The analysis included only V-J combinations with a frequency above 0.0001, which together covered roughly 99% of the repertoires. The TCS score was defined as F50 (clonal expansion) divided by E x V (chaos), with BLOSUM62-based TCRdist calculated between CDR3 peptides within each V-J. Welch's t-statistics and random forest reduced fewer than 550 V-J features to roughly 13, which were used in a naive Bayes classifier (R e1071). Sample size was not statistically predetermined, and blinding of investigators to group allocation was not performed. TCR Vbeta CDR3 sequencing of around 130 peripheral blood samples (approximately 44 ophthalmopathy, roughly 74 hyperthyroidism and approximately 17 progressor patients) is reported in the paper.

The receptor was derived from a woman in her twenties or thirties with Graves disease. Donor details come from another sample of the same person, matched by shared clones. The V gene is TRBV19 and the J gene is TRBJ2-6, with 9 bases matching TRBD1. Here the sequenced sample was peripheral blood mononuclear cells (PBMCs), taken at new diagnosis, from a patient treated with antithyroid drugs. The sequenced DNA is TGTGCCAGTAGTCCATCTGGATTAAACAGGGGGCGGGGGGCCAACGTCCTGACTTTC. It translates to CASSPSGLNRGRGANVLTF.